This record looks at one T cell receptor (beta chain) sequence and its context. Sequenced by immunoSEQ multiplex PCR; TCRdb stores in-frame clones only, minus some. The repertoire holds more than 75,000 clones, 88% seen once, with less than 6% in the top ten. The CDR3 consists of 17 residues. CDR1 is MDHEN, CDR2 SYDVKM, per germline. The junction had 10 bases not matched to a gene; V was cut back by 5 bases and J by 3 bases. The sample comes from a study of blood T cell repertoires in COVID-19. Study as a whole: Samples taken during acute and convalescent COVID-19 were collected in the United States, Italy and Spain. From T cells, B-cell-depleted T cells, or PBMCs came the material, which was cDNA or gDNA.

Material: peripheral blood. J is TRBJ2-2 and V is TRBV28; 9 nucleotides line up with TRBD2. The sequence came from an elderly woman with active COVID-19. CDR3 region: CASSPPWAGGYTGELFF. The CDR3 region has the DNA TGTGCCAGCAGTCCCCCCTGGGCGGGAGGGTACACCGGGGAGCTGTTTTTT.